This T cell receptor (beta chain) was profiled in a study of cytomegalovirus exposure and HLA in healthy donors (dated by TCRdb to about 2017). With respect to the entire study: An earlier analysis of some 600 of the donors reported around 280 Gb of sequence data and around 110 million unique TCR beta sequences obtained from around 180 million T cells. Approximately 300 gigabases of sequencing data and approximately 80 million unique TCR sequences were included in an early release covering roughly 700 HLA-typed donors. Of the 300 to 500 genotyped donors, 80% to 90% were placed in the genetic ancestry cluster associated with self-reported Caucasian donors. The study aimed to test whether cataloging public T cell receptors could reveal signatures of past pathogen exposure. Using immunosequencing, the study profiled T cell repertoires from fewer than 850 subjects and related those repertoires to cytomegalovirus serostatus. In addition to the first cohort of about 650 subjects, a separate validation cohort of 120 different subjects was used. To predict cytomegalovirus infection status, the study combined high-throughput TCR immunosequencing, statistical association of individual TCRs with disease status, and machine learning. A later analysis re-analyzed previously published TCR beta repertoires from roughly 630 donors and added high-resolution HLA genotyping to study TCR occurrence patterns. The later analysis used no new phenotypic data to find candidate immune exposures, relying instead on TCR beta sequences and their occurrence across donors. An earlier analysis of approximately 500 of the donors applied high-throughput TCR beta sequencing to assess whether each TCR beta V gene segment acted as functional or pseudogenic. Donor age, sex, ethnicity and CMV serostatus were collected together with the repertoire data. Genome-wide SNP genotypes for about 55% of the roughly 670 donors were used in a later genetic analysis, which treated that subset as a discovery cohort. Every discovery cohort repertoire had been produced on one sequencing platform. Both class I and class II loci were covered by HLA typing, at four-digit resolution. The number of typed donors differed by locus: roughly 629-640 for A, B, C, DRB1 and DQB1; some 540 for DQA1; over 600 for DPA1; and some 450 for DPB1. Five DR-DQ haplotypes were treated as single units for association and clustering because of strong linkage in the cohort. On average, about 240,000 unique TCR beta nucleotide sequences were sequenced per donor among 398 genotyped donors of the cohort, with roughly 20% of those sequences being non-productive.

The cohort comprised fewer than 700 healthy bone marrow donors. At the time of sampling, all cohort members were nominally healthy, though unrecorded immune exposures were likely present. The donor tested CMV seropositive and was one of the 289 seropositive cohort members. Every donor gave a peripheral blood sample, and the peripheral blood mononuclear cells from that sample were used for TCR beta sequencing. The Qiagen DNeasy Blood Extraction Kit was used to extract genomic DNA from the blood cell samples. Library creation used the immunoSEQ multiplex PCR assay. For the multiplex PCR, a mixture combining 60 forward primers for TCR Vbeta segments and 13 reverse primers for TCR Jbeta segments was used. The CDR3 region of rearranged TCR beta genes was amplified from genomic DNA with a multiplex PCR assay. Amplified TCR beta libraries were sequenced as 87-base-pair reads on the Illumina HiSeq System. The original pipeline was this. A later analysis tallied tens of millions of unique TCR beta chains across the 700 or so repertoires, and approximately 9.9 million of those chains were shared by two or more donors. To remove PCR and sequencing errors, raw reads were error-corrected and collapsed into unique sequences using a nearest-neighbor algorithm that merged closely related sequences. To assign V, D and J gene segments, CDR3 sequences were aligned to IMGT reference sequences. Each retained sequence needed at least a six-nucleotide match to both a V gene segment and a J gene segment. Rearrangements were called productive when the CDR3 lacked stop codons and stayed in frame with V and J; all others were non-productive. Following IMGT convention, CDR3 was defined as the stretch from the second conserved V-encoded cysteine to the conserved J-encoded phenylalanine. In an earlier analysis of some 550 of the donors, sequences lacking an unambiguous match to a single V gene segment were excluded. An earlier analysis of roughly 590 of the donors called V segments functional above 56.7% productive rearrangements and segregating when the between-donor standard deviation exceeded 5%. To diagnose cytomegalovirus status from the catalog of TCR beta chain sequences, a statistical classification framework was built. In a later analysis, V and J genes were assigned by comparing TCR nucleotide sequences against IMGT/GENE-DB human TR gene sequences. The TCRdist pipeline was used in a later analysis to assign CDR3 sequences and most-parsimonious VDJ recombination scenarios. In a later analysis, each TCR beta chain was defined by its CDR3 amino acid sequence together with its V-gene family, and reads lacking a unique V-gene family were excluded. As a way to deal with suspected cross-contamination and a sequencing artifact, a later analysis dropped 640 or so nucleotide sequences that were highly shared and had low generation probability. In a later analysis, a clonal expansion index for each public chain was calculated from normalized within-repertoire ranks of inferred template counts. A later analysis computed generation probabilities with a VDJ recombination model fitted to out-of-frame rearrangements, and checked the results against IGoR. In a later analysis, TCR-TCR, TCR-HLA and TCR-CMV co-occurrence was scored with hypergeometric tests, and a repertoire-size bias correction was applied to TCR pairs. To estimate false discovery rates, a later analysis permuted the HLA or CMV assignments 20 times. A later analysis grouped co-occurring TCRs with DBSCAN, adding TCRdist sequence similarity when clustering within HLA-allele-positive subsets. For co-occurrence clustering, repertoires with fewer than 30,000 or more than 120,000 public chains were excluded, along with roughly 5 repertoires with anomalous nucleotide sharing. TCRdb took over this immuneACCESS table, retaining in-frame rearrangements with V and J assigned. Such tables are incomplete; in checked studies, under half of the missing clones stem from an unresolved V gene, and the remainder is unexplained. V, J and clone size were drawn from that table, and D and trimming were deduced from the DNA. The sample has approximately 210,000 clones on record. Around 0.95% of the sample comes from the top ten.

Paper-wide results and their limitations: Immune exposure information for the cohort was limited to CMV serostatus. A later genetic analysis associated a missense DCLRE1C variant with V-gene and J-gene trimming of TCR beta chains, and an independent cohort replicated the association. An earlier analysis of several hundred of the donors showed that most TCR beta V segments appeared in productive rearrangements either about 87% or about 30% of the time, which broadly matched IMGT annotations. In a later analysis, most CMV-associated TCR beta chains were found to appear HLA-restricted, with HLA associations seemingly driven largely by CMV exposure. According to a later genetic analysis, donors in an Asian-associated ancestry cluster had fewer N-insertions in productive TCRs than the roughly 660-donor mean. The presence/absence analyses assumed that sequencing depth was roughly uniform across donors, and that assumption may not be true. In a later analysis, HLA-associated TCR beta chains were found to be more clonally expanded and to have lower generation probabilities than equally common non-associated chains. The classifier was reported to diagnose cytomegalovirus status with high specificity and sensitivity in both the original cohort and the validation cohort. A further reported finding was that TCR beta sequences accurately predicted the HLA-A and HLA-B alleles for most subjects in the first cohort. Most TCR sequences were observed very rarely across donors, whereas some public TCRs were present in many individuals. In a later analysis, 15,000 to 20,000 TCR beta sequences were associated with specific HLA alleles at a false discovery rate of 0.05. The cohort was sequenced for TCR beta chains only, and without alpha or paired-chain data the features that could be detected were limited. A few of the identified cytomegalovirus-associated TCR beta chains were confirmed in vitro to be specific for cytomegalovirus antigens. In a later analysis, the rate of TCR association differed among HLA loci, with DRB1 alleles having the most associated TCRs and HLA-C alleles having the fewest. Seventeen rarely observed V segments, including chromosome 9 orphons, were excluded from the earlier analysis of approximately 500 of the donors because counts were too low. A group of highly shared sequence variants was considered likely to be a technical artifact of the sequencing pipeline. Several of the top co-occurrence clusters appeared to be linked to parvovirus B19, influenza, CMV and Epstein-Barr virus, according to a later analysis. The study gave a list of 150 to 200 TCR beta chains associated with cytomegalovirus. HLA typing was unavailable for some donors at each locus, so association tests used only the typed subset. Correlated functional status among segregating V segments might reflect linkage disequilibrium, but an unknown experimental factor could not be ruled out. Some IMGT-functional V segments, including TRBV6-2 and TRBV6-3, could not be distinguished by the 87-base-pair reads and were therefore excluded. The authors suggested that the approach could potentially be generalized to other disease states and immunological phenotypes. Strong co-occurrence of HLA alleles, especially DR and DQ, made assigning TCR associations to individual alleles difficult.

The CDR3 runs 15 amino acids, cysteine and phenylalanine included. The retained sequence is limited to the CDR3, 45 bases, with the frame set at the first base. The germline V gene provides CDR1 WSHSY and CDR2 SAAADI. V trim: 3 bases; J trim: 4 bases; unmatched bases: 5. Note on this clone: Its target antigen remains unknown.

The rearranged chain carries TRBV10-2 and TRBJ1-2, with 10 central nucleotides matching TRBD1. The receptor was derived from a woman aged 30 to 39 in good health and CMV-seropositive. The sample comprised PBMCs. The DNA reads as follows: TGCGCCAGCAGTGACTTGGGACAGGGGATCTATGGCTACACCTTC. Its protein reads: CASSDLGQGIYGYTF.